This is a list of T cell receptor beta chains from one sample in a study of shared clonotypes between healthy human individuals. This table comes from immunoSEQ multiplex PCR, and its TCRdb copy is limited to in-frame clones, with some not included. The data contain approximately 2.4 million clones, approximately 95% of them singletons. The sequencing sample was made of naive CD4+ T cells sorted from blood. The origin of the receptors is a man aged 18 to 29 in good health. Each CDR3 is given with its conserved first and last residue. The D gene is left open where the match is weak. Part of the rows lack a size; the others show once, few, many or a class for expanded clones.

abundance	d_gene	v_gene	j_gene	CDR3nt	CDR3aa
NA	NA	TRBV5-1	TRBJ2-5	TGCGCCAGCAGCTTGGCGGCGACCTCAGGCGGAGAGACCCAGTACTTC	CASSLAATSGGETQYF
NA	NA	TRBV7-7	TRBJ1-4	TGTGCTAGCAGCCGGACAGTTAATGAAAAACTGTTTTTT	CASSRTVNEKLFF
NA	TRBD1	TRBV18	TRBJ2-2	TGTGCCAGCTCTTTGGGGACAGGGAACTTCGGCGGGGAGCTGTTTTTT	CASSLGTGNFGGELFF
NA	NA	TRBV30	TRBJ1-5	TGTGCCTGGAGTGGGGCGGGCTGGGGCAATCAGCCCCAGCATTTT	CAWSGAGWGNQPQHF
NA	NA	TRBV18	TRBJ2-7	TGTGCCAGCTCACCGGGGACACTAACCTACGAGCAGTACTTC	CASSPGTLTYEQYF
NA	NA	TRBV7-6	TRBJ2-7	TGTGCCAGCAGCTTAGCGCCGGCGCAGACCGGGCAGTACTTC	CASSLAPAQTGQYF
few	NA	TRBV5-4	TRBJ1-1	TGTGCCAGCAGCTTGGACAGGGTGAACACTGAAGCTTTCTTT	CASSLDRVNTEAFF
NA	TRBD2	TRBV7-2	TRBJ2-7	TGTGCCAGCAGCACCGGGACTAGACCAGAGCAGTACTTC	CASSTGTRPEQYF
NA	NA	TRBV6-5	TRBJ2-7	TGTGCCAGCAGTGACAGAGGGCCCAACGAGCAGTACTTC	CASSDRGPNEQYF
NA	TRBD2	TRBV4-1	TRBJ2-2	TGCGCCAGCAGCCAAGAGACTAGCGGGTTAGGTCGTACTTACACCGGGGAGCTGTTTTTT	CASSQETSGLGRTYTGELFF
NA	NA	TRBV6-4	TRBJ2-7	TGTGCCAGCAGTGAAGGTAGCGGAGGCTACTACGAGCAGTACTTC	CASSEGSGGYYEQYF
once	TRBD2	TRBV5-1	TRBJ2-1	TGCGCCAGCAGCTTGGAAGGATTGTGGGAGGGCAACAATGAGCAGTTCTTC	CASSLEGLWEGNNEQFF
NA	TRBD2	TRBV7-2	TRBJ2-3	TGTGCCAGCAGCTTAGGTATCCTAGCGGATACAGATACGCAGTATTTT	CASSLGILADTDTQYF
NA	NA	TRBV6-1	TRBJ1-2	TGTGCCAGCACCGACCCCCCAATGAAGGGGCGCGGCTACACCTTC	CASTDPPMKGRGYTF
NA	TRBD2	TRBV19	TRBJ2-2	TGTGCCAGTACCAACCCCAGCGGGGGAGGGGAGCTGTTTTTT	CASTNPSGGGELFF
NA	NA	TRBV7-2	TRBJ1-5	TGTGCCAGCAGCTTATCGGCCAATCAGCCCCAGCATTTT	CASSLSANQPQHF
NA	TRBD1	TRBV30	TRBJ2-7	TGTGCCTGGAGTGTAACAGGGGGCTACGAGCAGTACTTC	CAWSVTGGYEQYF
NA	NA	TRBV7-9	TRBJ1-2	TGTGCCAGCAGCTTAGCGCGTGTGGGAAACTATGGCTACACCTTC	CASSLARVGNYGYTF
once	TRBD1	TRBV7-8	TRBJ2-5	TGTGCCAGCAGCTGGGACAGGGAAGAGACCCAGTACTTC	CASSWDREETQYF
NA	NA	TRBV6-5	TRBJ2-1	TGTGCCAGCAGTCCAGGAGGGGTCAATGAGCAGTTCTTC	CASSPGGVNEQFF
NA	NA	TRBV11-3	TRBJ2-7	TGTGCCAGCAGCCTCAGGGATGACGAGCAGTACTTC	CASSLRDDEQYF
NA	NA	TRBV6-5	TRBJ1-1	TGTGCCAGCAGAACAAGGAGCACTGAAGCTTTCTTT	CASRTRSTEAFF
NA	TRBD1	TRBV2	TRBJ1-2	TGTGCCAGCAGCCCCGGGACAGGCCCCCGATTGGGCTACACCTTC	CASSPGTGPRLGYTF
NA	NA	TRBV7-9	TRBJ2-7	TGTGCCAGCAGCTTAGCCGCCTCGGCAGCCTACGAGCAGTACTTC	CASSLAASAAYEQYF
few	TRBD2	TRBV5-4	TRBJ2-1	TGTGCCAGCAGCTTAAGCGGGACCACCAATTACTACAATGAGCAGTTCTTC	CASSLSGTTNYYNEQFF
NA	TRBD2	TRBV7-9	TRBJ2-2	TGTGCCAGCAGCTTAGACGGGAGGAGCACCGGGGAGCTGTTTTTT	CASSLDGRSTGELFF
NA	NA	TRBV27	TRBJ2-5	TGTGCCAGCAGCAATCGGAGGAGCCAAGAGACCCAGTACTTC	CASSNRRSQETQYF
NA	NA	TRBV14	TRBJ2-2	TGTGCCAGCAGCCAATTAGGGGCGATGAACACCGGGGAGCTGTTTTTT	CASSQLGAMNTGELFF
NA	TRBD1	TRBV5-1	TRBJ2-5	TGCGCCAGCAGCCCGCAGCAGACAGGGCTCGGGGAGACCCAGTACTTC	CASSPQQTGLGETQYF
NA	TRBD2	TRBV7-2	TRBJ2-5	TGTGCCAGCAGCTTAGGTCTAGCGGGGGGGCAAGAGACCCAGTACTTC	CASSLGLAGGQETQYF
NA	NA	TRBV18	TRBJ2-5	TGTGCCAGCTCACCCCCGACGGCGGGATTGTACCAAGAGACCCAGTACTTC	CASSPPTAGLYQETQYF
NA	NA	TRBV5-1	TRBJ2-3	TGCGCCAGCAGCTTGGTCGGGTCGGCAGATACGCAGTATTTT	CASSLVGSADTQYF
NA	NA	TRBV19	TRBJ2-2	TGTGCCAGTAGTATAGAAAGGGCCGGGGAGCTGTTTTTT	CASSIERAGELFF
NA	NA	TRBV7-6	TRBJ2-3	TGTGCCAGCAGCTTCAGTGGGGGGGCCGTTACGCAGTATTTT	CASSFSGGAVTQYF